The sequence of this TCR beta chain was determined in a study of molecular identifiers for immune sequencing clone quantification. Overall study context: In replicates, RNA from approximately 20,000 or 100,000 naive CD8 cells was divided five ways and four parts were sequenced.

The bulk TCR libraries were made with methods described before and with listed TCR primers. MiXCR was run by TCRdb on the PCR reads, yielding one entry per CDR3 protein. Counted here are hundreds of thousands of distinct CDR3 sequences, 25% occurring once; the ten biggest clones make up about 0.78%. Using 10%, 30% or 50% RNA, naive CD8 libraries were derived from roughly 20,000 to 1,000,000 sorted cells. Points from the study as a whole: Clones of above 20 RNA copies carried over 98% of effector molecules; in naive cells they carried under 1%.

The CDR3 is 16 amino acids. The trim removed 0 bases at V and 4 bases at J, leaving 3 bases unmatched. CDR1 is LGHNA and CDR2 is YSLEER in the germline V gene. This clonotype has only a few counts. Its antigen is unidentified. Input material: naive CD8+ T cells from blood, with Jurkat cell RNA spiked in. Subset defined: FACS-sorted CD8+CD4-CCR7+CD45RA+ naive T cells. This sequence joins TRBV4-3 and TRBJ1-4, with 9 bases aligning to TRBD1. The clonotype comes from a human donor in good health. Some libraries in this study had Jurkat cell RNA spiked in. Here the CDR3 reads CASSQDEDRGNEKLFF. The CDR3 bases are TGCGCCAGCAGCCAAGATGAGGACAGGGGTAATGAAAAACTGTTTTTT.